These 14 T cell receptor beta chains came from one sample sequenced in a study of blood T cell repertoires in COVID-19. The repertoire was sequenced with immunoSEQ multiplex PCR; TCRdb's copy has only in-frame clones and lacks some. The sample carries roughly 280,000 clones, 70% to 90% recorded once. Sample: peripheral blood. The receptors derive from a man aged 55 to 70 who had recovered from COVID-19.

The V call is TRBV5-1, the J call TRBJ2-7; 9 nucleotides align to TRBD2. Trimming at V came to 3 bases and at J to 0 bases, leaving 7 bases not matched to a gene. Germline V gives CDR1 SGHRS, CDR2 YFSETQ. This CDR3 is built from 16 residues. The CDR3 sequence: CASSWGTSWGSYEQYF. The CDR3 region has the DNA TGCGCCAGCAGCTGGGGGACTAGCTGGGGCTCCTACGAGCAGTACTTC.

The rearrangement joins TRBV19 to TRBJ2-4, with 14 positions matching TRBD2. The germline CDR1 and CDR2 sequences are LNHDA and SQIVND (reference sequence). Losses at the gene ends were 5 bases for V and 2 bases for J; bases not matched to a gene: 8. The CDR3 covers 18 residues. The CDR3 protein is CASSLGTSGSSSKNIQYF. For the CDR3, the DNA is TGTGCCAGTAGTCTGGGGACTAGCGGGAGTTCGTCCAAAAACATTCAGTACTTC. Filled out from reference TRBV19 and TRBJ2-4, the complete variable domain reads DGGITQSPKYLFRKEGQNVTLSCEQNLNHDAMYWYRQDPGQGLRLIYYSQIVNDFQKGDIAEGYSVSREKKESFPLTVTSAQKNPTAFYLCASSLGTSGSSSKNIQYFGAGTRLSVL.

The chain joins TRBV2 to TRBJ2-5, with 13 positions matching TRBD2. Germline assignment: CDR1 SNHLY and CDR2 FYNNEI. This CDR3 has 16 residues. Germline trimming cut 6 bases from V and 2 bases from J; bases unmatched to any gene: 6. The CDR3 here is CASRYKGLAGQETQYF. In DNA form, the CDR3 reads TGTGCCAGCAGGTATAAGGGACTAGCGGGACAAGAGACCCAGTACTTC.

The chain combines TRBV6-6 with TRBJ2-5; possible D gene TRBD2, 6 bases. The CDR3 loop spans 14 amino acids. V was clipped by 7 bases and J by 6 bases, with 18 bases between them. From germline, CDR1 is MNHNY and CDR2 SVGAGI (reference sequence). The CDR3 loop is CASTFGGSVQTQYF. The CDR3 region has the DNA TGTGCCAGCACCTTTGGAGGGTCGGTTCAGACCCAGTACTTC.

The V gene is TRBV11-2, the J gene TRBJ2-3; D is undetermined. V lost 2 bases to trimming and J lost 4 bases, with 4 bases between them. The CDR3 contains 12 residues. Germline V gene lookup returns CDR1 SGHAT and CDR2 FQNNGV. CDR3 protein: CASSLSADTQYF. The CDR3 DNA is TGTGCCAGCAGCTTATCTGCAGATACGCAGTATTTT.

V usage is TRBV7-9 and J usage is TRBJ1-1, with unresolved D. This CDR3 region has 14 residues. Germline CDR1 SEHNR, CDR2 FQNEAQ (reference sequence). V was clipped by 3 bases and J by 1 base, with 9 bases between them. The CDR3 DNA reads TGTGCCAGCAGCTTCTTTTCCGGGAACACTGAAGCTTTCTTT. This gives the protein CASSFFSGNTEAFF. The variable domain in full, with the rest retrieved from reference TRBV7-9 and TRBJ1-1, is DTGVSQNPRHKITKRGQNVTFRCDPISEHNRLYWYRQTLGQGPEFLTYFQNEAQLEKSRLLSDRFSAERPKGSFSTLEIQRTEQGDSAMYLCASSFFSGNTEAFFGQGTRLTVV.

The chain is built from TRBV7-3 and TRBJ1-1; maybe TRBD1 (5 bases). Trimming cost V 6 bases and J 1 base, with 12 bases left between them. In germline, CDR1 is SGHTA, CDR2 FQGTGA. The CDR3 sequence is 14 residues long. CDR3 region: CASSFGGQNTEAFF. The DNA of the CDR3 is TGTGCCAGCAGTTTCGGCGGACAGAACACTGAAGCTTTCTTT.

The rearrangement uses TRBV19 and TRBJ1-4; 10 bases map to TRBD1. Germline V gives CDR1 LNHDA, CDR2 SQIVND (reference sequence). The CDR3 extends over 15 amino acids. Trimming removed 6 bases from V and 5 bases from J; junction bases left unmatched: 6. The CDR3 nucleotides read TGTGCCAGTAGCTCTCGGACAGGGGGAAATGAAAAACTGTTTTTT. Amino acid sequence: CASSSRTGGNEKLFF.

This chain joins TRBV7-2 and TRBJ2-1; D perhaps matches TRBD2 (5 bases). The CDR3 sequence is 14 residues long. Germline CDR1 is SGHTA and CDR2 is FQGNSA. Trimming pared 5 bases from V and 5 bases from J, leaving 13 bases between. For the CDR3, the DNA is TGTGCCAGCAGCCTCAAAACTAGGAACAATGAGCAGTTCTTC. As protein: CASSLKTRNNEQFF.

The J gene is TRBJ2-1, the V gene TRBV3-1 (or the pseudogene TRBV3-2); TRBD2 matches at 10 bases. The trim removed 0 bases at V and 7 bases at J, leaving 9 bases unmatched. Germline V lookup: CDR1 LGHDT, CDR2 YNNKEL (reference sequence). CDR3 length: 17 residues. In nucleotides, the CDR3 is TGTGCCAGCAGCCAAGAAAAAAGTCTAGCGGGGGTTAATGAGCAGTTCTTC. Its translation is CASSQEKSLAGVNEQFF.

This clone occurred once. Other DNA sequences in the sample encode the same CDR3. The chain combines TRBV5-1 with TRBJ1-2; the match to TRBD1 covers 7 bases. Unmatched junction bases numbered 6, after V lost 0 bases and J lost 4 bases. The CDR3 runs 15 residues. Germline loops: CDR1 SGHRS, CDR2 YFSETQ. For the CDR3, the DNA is TGCGCCAGCAGCTTGGCCACGGGACAGAGCTATGGCTACACCTTC. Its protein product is CASSLATGQSYGYTF.

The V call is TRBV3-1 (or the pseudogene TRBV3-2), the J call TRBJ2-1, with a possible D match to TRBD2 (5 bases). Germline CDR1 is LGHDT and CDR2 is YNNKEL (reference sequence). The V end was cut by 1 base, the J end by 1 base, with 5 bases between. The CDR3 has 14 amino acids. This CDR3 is CASSQVASYNEQFF. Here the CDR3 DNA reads TGTGCCAGCAGCCAAGTAGCGTCCTACAATGAGCAGTTCTTC.

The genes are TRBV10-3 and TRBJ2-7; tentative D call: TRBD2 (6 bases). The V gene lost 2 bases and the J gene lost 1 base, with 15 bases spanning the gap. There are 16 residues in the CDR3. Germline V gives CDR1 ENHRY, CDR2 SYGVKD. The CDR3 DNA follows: TGTGCCATCAGTGAGCCCGGGTCCGGGGGTTCCTACGAGCAGTACTTC. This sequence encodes CAISEPGSGGSYEQYF.

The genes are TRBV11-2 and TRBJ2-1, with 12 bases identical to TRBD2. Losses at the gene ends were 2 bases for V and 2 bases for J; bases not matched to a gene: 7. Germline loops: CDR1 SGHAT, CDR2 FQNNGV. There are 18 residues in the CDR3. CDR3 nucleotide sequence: TGTGCCAGCAGCTTACTTGTGACTAGCGGGGGACCCTACAATGAGCAGTTCTTC. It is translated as CASSLLVTSGGPYNEQFF.